Sequencing of this T cell receptor beta chain was carried out in a study of T cell repertoires in cytomegalovirus infection. This clonotype was seen a handful of times. Its specificity is not known. Germline values: CDR1 SGHDN, CDR2 FVKESK. The CDR3 sequence is 16 residues long. Losses at the gene ends were 4 bases for V and 1 base for J; bases not matched to a gene: 7. TCRdb reanalysed the reads using MiXCR and keeps one entry per CDR3 protein. The repertoire has 75,000 to 95,000 distinct CDR3 sequences, 45% to 55% of them found once; the top ten carry approximately 93%. This clonotype originated in a human donor in good health (CMV status not recorded). Some clones in this sample may be carry-over from other donors' samples. The specimen was CD8+ T cells from cultured PBMCs, collected from culture after CMV antigen stimulation. The rearrangement uses TRBV14 and TRBJ2-5; 9 bases are shared with TRBD2. CDR3 region: CASSRYGTSSQETQYF. CDR3 DNA: TGTGCCAGCAGCCGCTACGGGACTAGCAGCCAAGAGACCCAGTACTTC.